The clone carrying this TCR beta chain was detected many times. Its matching antigen is unknown. This sample is drawn from a study of T cells in Graves' hyperthyroidism and ophthalmopathy. General study findings and limits: The model anticipated ophthalmopathy a median about 6.5 months pre-onset.

RNA transcripts gave rise to amplified TCR beta CDR3 regions. First-round RT-PCR of the TCR CDR3 relied on the HTBI primer set. TCRdb re-called the multiplex PCR reads with MiXCR, one entry per CDR3 protein. The sample holds about 360,000 distinct CDR3 sequences, around 13% seen once. V lost 6 bases, J lost 0 bases, and 8 bases stayed unmatched. Germline loops: CDR1 SQVTM, CDR2 ANQGSEA. The CDR3 loop spans 15 amino acids. Graves' hyperthyroidism was deemed stable given no ophthalmopathy progression within 18 months. The material sequenced was blood. The sequence derives from a woman aged 18-29 years with Graves' hyperthyroidism. The rearrangement uses TRBV29-1 and TRBJ1-2; TRBD1 matches 9 bases. DNA of the CDR3: TGCAGCGTCAAGGGACAGGGCCCTCCTAACTATGGCTACACCTTC. This sequence encodes CSVKGQGPPNYGYTF.